The present entry profiles one T cell receptor (beta chain) with its context. The antigen remains undetermined. The CDR3 consists of 15 residues. The junction had 15 bases not matched to a gene; V was cut back by 10 bases and J by 8 bases. Germline CDR1 is SEHNR and CDR2 is FQNEAQ (reference sequence). These data come from a study of cytomegalovirus exposure and HLA in healthy donors. Study-level results: Per a prior analysis, the majority of TCR beta V segments were productive roughly 87% or roughly 30% of the time. V- and J-gene trimming of TCR beta was linked (in a later analysis) to a missense DCLRE1C variant.

The PCR employed 60 Vbeta primers together with 13 Jbeta primers. Sequencing used immunoSEQ multiplex PCR; TCRdb keeps in-frame clones, though not all of them. The sample holds about 76,000 clones, more than 75% seen once. The sequence came from a male donor in good health and CMV-seropositive. This chain connects TRBV7-9 to TRBJ2-3; 10 positions agree with TRBD1. Material for sequencing was PBMCs. For the CDR3, the DNA is TGTGCCATCGTGACAGGGGGCATGAAGACACTTACGCAGTATTTT. It specifies CAIVTGGMKTLTQYF.